The TCR beta chain under discussion was sequenced for a study of CD8+CD57+ T cells in acquired aplastic anemia. Study-wide context: The DNA of sorted CD4+ and CD8+ cells averaged roughly 3 ug.

Template material for TCR beta VDJ and CDR3 profiling consisted of genomic DNA. TCRdb passed the reads through MiXCR, listing each CDR3 protein once. The data show 160,000 or so distinct CDR3 sequences, with approximately 44% seen just once and 2.5% to 4% held by the top ten. All sequencing subjects had displayed CD8+CD57+ cell expansion on flow cytometry. This clonotype was recorded a few times. The CDR3 is 16 residues long. J lost 4 bases, V lost 5 bases, and 5 bases had no gene match. Germline-derived CDR1 and CDR2 are MNHNS and SASEGT. Sequenced sample: sorted CD4+, CD8+, or CD8+CD57+ T cells (not recorded which) from PBMCs. V is TRBV6-1 and J is TRBJ2-4, with 13 positions matching TRBD2. The clonotype was recovered from a human donor with aplastic anemia. CDR3 loop: CASSTSGRALKNIQYF. CDR3 DNA sequence: TGTGCCAGCAGTACTAGCGGGAGGGCCCTGAAAAACATTCAGTACTTC.